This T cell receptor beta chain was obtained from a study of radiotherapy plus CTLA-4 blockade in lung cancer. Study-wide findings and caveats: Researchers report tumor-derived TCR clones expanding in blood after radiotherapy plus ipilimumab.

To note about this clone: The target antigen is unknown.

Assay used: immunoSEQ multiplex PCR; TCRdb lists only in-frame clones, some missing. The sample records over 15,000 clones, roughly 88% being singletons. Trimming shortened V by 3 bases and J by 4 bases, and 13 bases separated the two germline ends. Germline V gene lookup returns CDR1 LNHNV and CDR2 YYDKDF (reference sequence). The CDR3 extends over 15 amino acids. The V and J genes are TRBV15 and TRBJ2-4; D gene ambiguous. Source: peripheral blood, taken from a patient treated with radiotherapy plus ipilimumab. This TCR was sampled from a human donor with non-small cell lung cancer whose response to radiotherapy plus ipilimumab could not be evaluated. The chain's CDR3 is CATSSPSTEKNIQYF. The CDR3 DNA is TGTGCCACCAGCAGTCCGTCAACAGAGAAAAACATTCAGTACTTC.